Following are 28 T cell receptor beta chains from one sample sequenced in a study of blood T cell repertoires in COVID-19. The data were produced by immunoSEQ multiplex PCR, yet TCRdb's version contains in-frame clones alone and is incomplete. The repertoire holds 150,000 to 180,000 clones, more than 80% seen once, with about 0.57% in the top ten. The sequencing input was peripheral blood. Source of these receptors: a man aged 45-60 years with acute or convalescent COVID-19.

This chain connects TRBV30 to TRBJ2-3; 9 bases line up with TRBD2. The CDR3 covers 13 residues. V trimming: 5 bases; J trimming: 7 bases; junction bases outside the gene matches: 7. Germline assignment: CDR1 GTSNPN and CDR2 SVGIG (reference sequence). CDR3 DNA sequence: TGTGCCTGGTTGCGGGGGGGCGGGAATACGCAGTATTTT. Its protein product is CAWLRGGGNTQYF.

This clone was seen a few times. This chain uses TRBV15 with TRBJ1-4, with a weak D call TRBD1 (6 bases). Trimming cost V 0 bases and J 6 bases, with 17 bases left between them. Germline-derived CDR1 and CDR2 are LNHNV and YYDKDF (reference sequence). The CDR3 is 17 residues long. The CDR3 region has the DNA TGTGCCACCAGCAGAGAAGAAACAACAGGGAGAGATGAAAAACTGTTTTTT. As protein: CATSREETTGRDEKLFF.

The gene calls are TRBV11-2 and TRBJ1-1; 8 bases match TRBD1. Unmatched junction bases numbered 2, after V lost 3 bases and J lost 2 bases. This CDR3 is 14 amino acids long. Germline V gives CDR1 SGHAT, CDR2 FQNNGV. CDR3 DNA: TGTGCCAGCAGCTTGGGACAGGTAAACACTGAAGCTTTCTTT. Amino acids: CASSLGQVNTEAFF. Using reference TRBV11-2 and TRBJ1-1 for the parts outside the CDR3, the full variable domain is EAGVAQSPRYKIIEKRQSVAFWCNPISGHATLYWYQQILGQGPKLLIQFQNNGVVDDSQLPKDRFSAERLKGVDSTLKIQPAKLEDSAVYLCASSLGQVNTEAFFGQGTRLTVV.

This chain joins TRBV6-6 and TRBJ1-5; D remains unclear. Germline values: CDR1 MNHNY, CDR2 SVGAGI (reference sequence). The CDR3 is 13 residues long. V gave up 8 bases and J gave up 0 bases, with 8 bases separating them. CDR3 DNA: TGTGCCAGCCAGCGGAATAGCAATCAGCCCCAGCATTTT. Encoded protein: CASQRNSNQPQHF.

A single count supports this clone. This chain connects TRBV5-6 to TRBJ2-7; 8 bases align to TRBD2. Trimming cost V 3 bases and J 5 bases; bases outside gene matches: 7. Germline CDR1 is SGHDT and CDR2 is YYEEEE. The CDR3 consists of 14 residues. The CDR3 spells CASSSLAVPNEQYF. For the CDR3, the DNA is TGTGCCAGCAGCTCACTAGCGGTACCTAACGAGCAGTACTTC.

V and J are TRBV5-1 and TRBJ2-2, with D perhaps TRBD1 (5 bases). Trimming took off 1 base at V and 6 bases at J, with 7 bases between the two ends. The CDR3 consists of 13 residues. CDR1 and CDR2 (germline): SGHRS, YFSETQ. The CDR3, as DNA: TGCGCCAGCAGCTTGTCAGGGTCCGGGGAGCTGTTTTTT. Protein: CASSLSGSGELFF.

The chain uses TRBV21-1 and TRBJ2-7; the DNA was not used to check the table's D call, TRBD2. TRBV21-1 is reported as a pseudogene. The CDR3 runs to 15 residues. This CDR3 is CASSKLFRGTYEQYF. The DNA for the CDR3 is TGTGCCAGCAGCAAACTCTTTCGAGGGACCTACGAGCAGTACTTC.

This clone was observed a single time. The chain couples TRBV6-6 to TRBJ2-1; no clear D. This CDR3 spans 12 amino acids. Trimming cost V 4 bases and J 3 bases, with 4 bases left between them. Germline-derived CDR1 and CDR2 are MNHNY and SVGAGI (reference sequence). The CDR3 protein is CASSSRYNEQFF. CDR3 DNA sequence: TGTGCCAGCAGTTCGCGCTACAATGAGCAGTTCTTC.

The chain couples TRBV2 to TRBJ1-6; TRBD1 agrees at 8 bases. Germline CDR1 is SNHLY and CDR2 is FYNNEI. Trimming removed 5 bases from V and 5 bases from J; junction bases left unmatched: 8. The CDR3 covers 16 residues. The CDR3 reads CASSSRTGRDNSPLHF. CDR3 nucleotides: TGTGCCAGCAGTTCTAGGACAGGGCGGGATAATTCACCCCTCCACTTT.

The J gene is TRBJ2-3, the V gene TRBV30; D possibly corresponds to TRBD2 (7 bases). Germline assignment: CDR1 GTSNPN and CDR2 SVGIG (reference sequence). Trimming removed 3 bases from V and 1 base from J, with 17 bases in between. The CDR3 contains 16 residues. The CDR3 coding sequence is TGTGCCTGGAGCGGTTGGGCGGGGGCCCGCACAGATACGCAGTATTTT. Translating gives CAWSGWAGARTDTQYF.

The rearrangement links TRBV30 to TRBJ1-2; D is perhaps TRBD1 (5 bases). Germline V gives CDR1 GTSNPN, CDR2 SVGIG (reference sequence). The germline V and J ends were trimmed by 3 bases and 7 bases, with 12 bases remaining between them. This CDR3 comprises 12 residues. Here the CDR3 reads CAWSQTVSGYTF. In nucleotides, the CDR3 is TGTGCCTGGAGCCAGACAGTCTCTGGCTACACCTTC.

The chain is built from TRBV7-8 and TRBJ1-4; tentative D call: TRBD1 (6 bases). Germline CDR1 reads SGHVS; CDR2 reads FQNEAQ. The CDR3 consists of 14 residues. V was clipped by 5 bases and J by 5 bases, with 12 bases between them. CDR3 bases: TGTGCCAGCAGCCCTTACAGGGCAAATGAAAAACTGTTTTTT. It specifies CASSPYRANEKLFF. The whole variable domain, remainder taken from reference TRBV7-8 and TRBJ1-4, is GAGVSQSPRYKVAKRGQDVALRCDPISGHVSLFWYQQALGQGPEFLTYFQNEAQLDKSGLPSDRFFAERPEGSVSTLKIQRTQQEDSAVYLCASSPYRANEKLFFGSGTQLSVL.

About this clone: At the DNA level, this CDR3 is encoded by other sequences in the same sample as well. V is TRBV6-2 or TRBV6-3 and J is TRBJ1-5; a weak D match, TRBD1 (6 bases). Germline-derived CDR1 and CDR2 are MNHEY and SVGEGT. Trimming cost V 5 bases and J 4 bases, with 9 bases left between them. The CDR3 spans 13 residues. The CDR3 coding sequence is TGTGCCAGCAGTCCAACAGGGAATCAGCCCCAGCATTTT. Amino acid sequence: CASSPTGNQPQHF.

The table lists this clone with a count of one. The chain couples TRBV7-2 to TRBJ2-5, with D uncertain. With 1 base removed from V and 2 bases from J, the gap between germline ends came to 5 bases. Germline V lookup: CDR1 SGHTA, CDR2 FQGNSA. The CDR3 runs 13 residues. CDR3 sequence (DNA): TGTGCCAGCAGCTTAGGCAGACAAGAGACCCAGTACTTC. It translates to CASSLGRQETQYF.

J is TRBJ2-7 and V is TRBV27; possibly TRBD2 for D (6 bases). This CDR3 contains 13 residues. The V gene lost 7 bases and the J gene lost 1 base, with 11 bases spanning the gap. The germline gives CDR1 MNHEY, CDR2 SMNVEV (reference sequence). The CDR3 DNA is TGTGCCAGCAAAGGAGGGAATTCCTACGAGCAGTACTTC. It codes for CASKGGNSYEQYF.

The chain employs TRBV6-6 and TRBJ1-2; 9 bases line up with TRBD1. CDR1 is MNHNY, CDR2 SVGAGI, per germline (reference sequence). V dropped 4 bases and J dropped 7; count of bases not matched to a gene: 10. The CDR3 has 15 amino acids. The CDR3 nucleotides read TGTGCCAGCAGTTGGAGGGGGACAGGGCACGTTGGCTACACCTTC. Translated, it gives CASSWRGTGHVGYTF.

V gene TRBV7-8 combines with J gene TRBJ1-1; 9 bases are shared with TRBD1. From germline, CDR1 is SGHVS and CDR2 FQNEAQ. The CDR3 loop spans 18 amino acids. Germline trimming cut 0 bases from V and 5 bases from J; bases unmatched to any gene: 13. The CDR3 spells CASSLAGQGLGGGTEAFF. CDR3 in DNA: TGTGCCAGCAGCTTAGCCGGACAGGGGTTGGGAGGAGGAACTGAAGCTTTCTTT.

CDR3 coding DNA: TGTGCCAGCAGCCCTCAGACAGGGATCGGCGGGGAGCTGTTTTTT. It codes for CASSPQTGIGGELFF. The chain recombines TRBV7-9 with TRBJ2-2, with TRBD1 matching 7 bases. The CDR3 length is 15 residues. Germline trimming cut 5 bases from V and 7 bases from J; bases unmatched to any gene: 10. Germline V lookup: CDR1 SEHNR, CDR2 FQNEAQ (reference sequence).

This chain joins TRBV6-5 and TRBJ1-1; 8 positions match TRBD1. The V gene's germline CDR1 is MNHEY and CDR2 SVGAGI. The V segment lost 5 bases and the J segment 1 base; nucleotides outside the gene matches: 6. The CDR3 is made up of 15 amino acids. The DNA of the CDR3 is TGTGCCAGCAGTATTACAGGGGGGGGGAACACTGAAGCTTTCTTT. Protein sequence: CASSITGGGNTEAFF.

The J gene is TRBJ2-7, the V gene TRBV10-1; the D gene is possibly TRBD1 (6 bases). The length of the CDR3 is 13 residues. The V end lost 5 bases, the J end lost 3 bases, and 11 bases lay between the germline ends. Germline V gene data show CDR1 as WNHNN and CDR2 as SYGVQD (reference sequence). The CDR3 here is CASSRGGDYEQYF. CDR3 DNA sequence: TGCGCCAGCAGTCGAGGGGGTGACTACGAGCAGTACTTC.

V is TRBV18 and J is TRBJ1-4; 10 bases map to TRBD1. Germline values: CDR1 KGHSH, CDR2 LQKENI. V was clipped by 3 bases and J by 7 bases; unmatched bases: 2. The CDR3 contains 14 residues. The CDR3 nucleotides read TGTGCCAGCTCACCGGGACAGGGGCGTGAAAAACTGTTTTTT. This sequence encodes CASSPGQGREKLFF.

The CDR3 DNA is TGTGCCAGCAGCTCGAGGTTCCAATTCGTAGAGAACACCGGGGAGCTGTTTTTT. It specifies CASSSRFQFVENTGELFF. The chain is built from TRBV11-2 and TRBJ2-2, with D hard to call. The CDR3 has 18 amino acids. Germline V CDR1 and CDR2: SGHAT, FQNNGV. The ends were cut back, 4 bases at V and 1 base at J, with 19 bases in the middle. Filled out from reference TRBV11-2 and TRBJ2-2, the complete variable domain reads EAGVAQSPRYKIIEKRQSVAFWCNPISGHATLYWYQQILGQGPKLLIQFQNNGVVDDSQLPKDRFSAERLKGVDSTLKIQPAKLEDSAVYLCASSSRFQFVENTGELFFGEGSRLTVL.

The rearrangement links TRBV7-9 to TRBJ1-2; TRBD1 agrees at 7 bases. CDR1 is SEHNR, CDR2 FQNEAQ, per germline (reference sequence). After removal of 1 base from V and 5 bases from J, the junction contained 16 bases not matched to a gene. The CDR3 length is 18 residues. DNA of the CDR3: TGTGCCAGCAGCTTAGAATATTATCGGGCAGGGGGACTTTATGGCTACACCTTC. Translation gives CASSLEYYRAGGLYGYTF.

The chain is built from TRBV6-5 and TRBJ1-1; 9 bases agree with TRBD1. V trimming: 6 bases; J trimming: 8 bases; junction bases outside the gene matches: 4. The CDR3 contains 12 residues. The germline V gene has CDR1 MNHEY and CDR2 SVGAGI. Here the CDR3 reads CASRTGGLEAFF. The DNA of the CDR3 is TGTGCCAGCAGAACAGGGGGCTTAGAAGCTTTCTTT.

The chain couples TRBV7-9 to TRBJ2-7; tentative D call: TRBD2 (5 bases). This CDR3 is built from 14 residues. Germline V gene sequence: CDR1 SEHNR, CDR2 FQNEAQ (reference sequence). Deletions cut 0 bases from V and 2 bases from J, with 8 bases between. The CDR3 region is CASSLASRAYEQYF. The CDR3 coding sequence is TGTGCCAGCAGCTTAGCCTCGCGGGCCTACGAGCAGTACTTC.

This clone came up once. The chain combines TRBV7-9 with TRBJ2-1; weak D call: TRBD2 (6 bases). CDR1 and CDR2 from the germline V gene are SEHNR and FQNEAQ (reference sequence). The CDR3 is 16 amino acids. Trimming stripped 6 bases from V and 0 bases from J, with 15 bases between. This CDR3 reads CASSTPGLGSYNEQFF. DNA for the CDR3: TGTGCCAGCAGTACCCCGGGACTGGGCTCCTACAATGAGCAGTTCTTC.

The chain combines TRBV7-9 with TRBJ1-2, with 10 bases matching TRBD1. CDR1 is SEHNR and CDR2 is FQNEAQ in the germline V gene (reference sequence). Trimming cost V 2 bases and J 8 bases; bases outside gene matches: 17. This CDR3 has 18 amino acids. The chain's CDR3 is CASSLRGDRGAGDEGYTF. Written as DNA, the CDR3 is TGTGCCAGCAGCTTAAGAGGGGACAGGGGCGCGGGAGACGAAGGCTACACCTTC.

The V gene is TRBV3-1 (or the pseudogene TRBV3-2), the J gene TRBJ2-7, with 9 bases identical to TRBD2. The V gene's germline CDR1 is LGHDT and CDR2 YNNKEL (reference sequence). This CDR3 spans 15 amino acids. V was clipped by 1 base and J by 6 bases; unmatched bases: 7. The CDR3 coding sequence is TGTGCCAGCAGCCAAGCGAGGACTAGCGCTTCCGAGCAGTACTTC. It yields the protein CASSQARTSASEQYF.